A single T cell receptor (beta chain) is shown here with its context. Its cognate antigen is unknown. The source of the sample is a study of cytomegalovirus exposure and HLA in healthy donors. Study-wide points: Three CMV-associated chains were confirmed in vitro to be specific for CMV antigens. Common viral pathogens were later found to be apparently linked to several of the most significant clusters. The listing of roughly 160 TCR beta chains classed them as cytomegalovirus-associated.

Per the germline V gene, CDR1 is MNHEY and CDR2 is SVGAGI. This CDR3 is 14 amino acids long. Trimming took 4 bases from V and 7 from J, leaving 14 bases between them. Everyone who donated was a healthy bone marrow donor. Use of 60 Vbeta and 13 Jbeta primers characterized the PCR. Clones were read by immunoSEQ multiplex PCR, and TCRdb kept only the in-frame ones, dropping some. Of around 120,000 clones listed, over 80% are singletons. The sample consisted of PBMCs. V is TRBV6-5 and J is TRBJ1-5; TRBD1 might be the D (6 bases). The source of this sequence is a man in his forties or fifties in good health and CMV-seronegative. This chain's CDR3 is CASSSRGGEQPQHF. CDR3 nucleotide sequence: TGTGCCAGCAGTTCCCGAGGGGGTGAACAGCCCCAGCATTTT.